Listed below are T cell receptor beta chains from one sample, sequenced in a study of CD8+ T cells in alopecia areata. Here immunoSEQ multiplex PCR was the method, and the copy in TCRdb shows in-frame clones only, minus some. The table includes 50,000 to 65,000 clones, about 45% detected once. This sample comprised CD8+ T cells sorted from blood, obtained around week 36, from a patient treated with tofacitinib. The receptor set was obtained from a human donor with alopecia areata. CDR3s include the opening cysteine and the closing phenylalanine or tryptophan. D genes are given only for firm matches. Clone size is stated in some rows and not others, as once, few, many or a class when expanded.

>TRBJ1-1|TRBV7-6|TRBD1|few
CASSPTGAMNTEAFF
TGTGCCAGCAGCCCTACAGGGGCGATGAACACTGAAGCTTTCTTT
>TRBJ1-2|TRBV15|NA|NA
CATGSGFNYTF
TGTGCCACCGGATCCGGATTTAACTACACCTTC
>TRBJ2-7|TRBV6-6|NA|NA
CASTSGVMAQYF
TGTGCCAGCACCTCGGGTGTGATGGCGCAGTACTTC
>TRBJ2-7|TRBV10-3|NA|once
CATGSGAHREQYF
TGTGCCACCGGCTCGGGTGCTCATAGGGAGCAGTACTTC
>TRBJ2-3|TRBV7-2|NA|few
CASSLVPRGSTDTQYF
TGTGCCAGCAGCTTAGTCCCAAGAGGAAGCACAGATACGCAGTATTTT
>TRBJ1-2|TRBV5-1|TRBD1|NA
CASSLEGTDNYGYTF
TGCGCCAGCAGCTTGGAAGGGACAGATAACTATGGCTACACCTTC
>TRBJ2-7|TRBV30|NA|NA
CAWMRGYEQYF
TGTGCCTGGATGCGAGGCTACGAGCAGTACTTC
>TRBJ2-2|TRBV5-6|NA|NA
CASTPQNTGELFF
TGTGCCAGCACCCCCCAGAACACCGGGGAGCTGTTTTTT
>TRBJ2-7|TRBV4-1|NA|NA
CASSQAIDYEQYF
TGCGCCAGCAGCCAAGCTATCGATTACGAGCAGTACTTC
>TRBJ2-3|TRBV7-9|TRBD2|NA
CASSPPSGGSLDTQYF
TGTGCCAGCAGCCCCCCCTCGGGCGGGAGTTTGGATACGCAGTATTTT
>TRBJ1-2|TRBV5-6|NA|NA
CASSLRGAIYGYTF
TGTGCCAGCAGCTTGAGGGGGGCAATTTATGGCTACACCTTC
>TRBJ2-7|TRBV7-2|NA|NA
CASSSPSLTEGSSYEQYF
TGTGCCAGCAGCTCCCCTTCCCTAACAGAGGGGAGCTCCTACGAGCAGTACTTC
>TRBJ2-2|TRBV7-9|NA|few
CADLRGSTGELFF
TGTGCCGACTTAAGAGGGAGCACCGGGGAGCTGTTTTTT
>TRBJ2-7|TRBV29-1|TRBD1|NA
CSVATGGSDEQYF
TGCAGCGTCGCAACAGGGGGCTCGGACGAGCAGTACTTC
>TRBJ1-2|TRBV29-1|NA|few
CSVGAGVGYTF
TGCAGCGTTGGTGCGGGGGTGGGCTACACCTTC
>TRBJ2-2|TRBV15|TRBD2|NA
CATSTNSGRNTGELFF
TGTGCCACCAGCACCAATAGCGGGAGGAACACCGGGGAGCTGTTTTTT
>TRBJ2-2|TRBV13|NA|NA
CASSSTVRPGELFF
TGTGCCAGCAGCTCGACGGTGAGACCCGGGGAGCTGTTTTTT
>TRBJ1-2|TRBV5-6|NA|NA
CASSLSAATNYGYTF
TGTGCCAGCAGCTTGAGTGCAGCTACAAACTATGGCTACACCTTC
>TRBJ2-5|TRBV5-1|NA|few
CASSFRTEETQYF
TGCGCCAGCAGCTTTAGGACAGAAGAGACCCAGTACTTC
>TRBJ2-5|TRBV27|TRBD2|few
CASGWREGLIETQYF
TGTGCCAGCGGGTGGCGGGAGGGCCTAATAGAGACCCAGTACTTC
>TRBJ2-7|TRBV29-1|NA|NA
CSGWNGADEQYF
TGCAGCGGTTGGAATGGGGCCGACGAGCAGTACTTC
>TRBJ1-1|TRBV6-6|NA|few
CASSYSMARAEAFF
TGTGCCAGCAGTTACTCGATGGCGAGGGCTGAAGCTTTCTTT
>TRBJ2-3|TRBV7-8|NA|NA
CASSSGPSADTQCF
TGTGCCAGCAGCAGCGGACCTTCCGCAGATACGCAGTGTTTT
>TRBJ2-1|TRBV29-1|NA|NA
CSVPTGFVAHNEQFF
TGCAGCGTGCCAACTGGATTTGTGGCCCACAATGAGCAGTTCTTC
>TRBJ1-1|TRBV4-1|NA|NA
CASSQPGSEAFF
TGCGCCAGCAGCCAACCCGGGTCTGAAGCTTTCTTT
>TRBJ2-1|TRBV19|TRBD2|NA
CASSISTSGLAGQFF
TGTGCCAGTAGTATAAGCACATCTGGACTAGCAGGGCAGTTCTTC
>TRBJ2-3|TRBV4-2|NA|few
CASSRRLPDTDTQYF
TGTGCCAGCAGCCGCCGGCTACCCGACACAGATACGCAGTATTTT
>TRBJ2-4|TRBV7-9|NA|once
CASSLEGRIQYF
TGTGCCAGCAGCTTAGAAGGGCGGATTCAGTACTTC
>TRBJ2-1|TRBV5-4|NA|few
CASSFDGRYNEQFF
TGTGCCAGCAGCTTCGACGGGAGATACAATGAGCAGTTCTTC
>TRBJ2-7|TRBV2|NA|NA
CASSEGQGKDYEQYF
TGTGCCAGCAGTGAAGGGCAGGGGAAAGACTACGAGCAGTACTTC
>TRBJ2-3|TRBV2|TRBD2|few
CATFRTFGRGGSTDTQYF
TGTGCCACCTTCCGAACGTTTGGTCGGGGGGGAAGCACAGATACGCAGTATTTT
>TRBJ2-1|TRBV30|NA|few
CAWAHNEQFF
TGTGCCTGGGCGCACAATGAGCAGTTCTTC
>TRBJ2-2|TRBV4-1|TRBD2|NA
CASSAGLAELNTGELFF
TGCGCCAGCAGCGCGGGACTAGCGGAGCTCAACACCGGGGAGCTGTTTTTT
>TRBJ2-6|TRBV27|NA|few
CASSWRAGANVLTF
TGTGCCAGCAGTTGGAGGGCTGGGGCCAACGTCCTGACTTTC
>TRBJ2-7|TRBV19|TRBD1|few
CASSIRMGQAYEQYF
TGTGCCAGTAGTATCCGCATGGGACAGGCATACGAGCAGTACTTC
>TRBJ2-1|TRBV4-2|TRBD2|few
CASTLGTSGSREQFF
TGTGCCAGCACACTAGGGACTAGCGGGAGTCGAGAGCAGTTCTTC
>TRBJ2-3|TRBV23-1|TRBD2|NA
CASSQSVQTLAGGFTDTQYF
TGCGCCAGCAGTCAATCGGTCCAAACACTAGCGGGAGGGTTCACAGATACGCAGTATTTT
>TRBJ1-2|TRBV6-5|TRBD1|few
CASRDRGFYGYTF
TGTGCCAGCCGGGACAGGGGTTTCTATGGCTACACCTTC
>TRBJ1-2|TRBV25-1|NA|NA
CASSESRGLDYGYTF
TGTGCCAGCAGTGAATCCCGGGGGCTGGACTATGGCTACACCTTC
>TRBJ2-7|TRBV9|NA|NA
CASSVEDGYEQYF
TGTGCCAGCAGCGTAGAGGACGGCTACGAGCAGTACTTC
>TRBJ2-5|TRBV27|NA|NA
CASSSSQRETQYF
TGTGCCAGCAGTTCCTCCCAGCGGGAGACCCAGTACTTC
>TRBJ2-3|TRBV28|TRBD2|NA
CAVSPRRETDTQYF
TGTGCCGTATCTCCTCGGCGGGAGACAGATACGCAGTATTTT
>TRBJ2-3|TRBV13|NA|NA
CASSIAEEGTDTQYF
TGTGCCAGCAGCATAGCGGAAGAGGGGACAGATACGCAGTATTTT
>TRBJ2-7|TRBV4-2|TRBD1|NA
CASSHQTGSSYEQYF
TGTGCCAGCAGCCATCAGACAGGGAGCTCCTACGAGCAGTACTTC
>TRBJ2-5|TRBV9|TRBD2|NA
CASSASGTYQETQYF
TGTGCCAGCAGCGCTAGCGGCACGTACCAAGAGACCCAGTACTTC
>TRBJ2-6|TRBV9|NA|NA
CASSVASGANVLTF
TGTGCCAGCAGCGTTGCTTCTGGGGCCAACGTCCTGACTTTC
>TRBJ2-7|TRBV7-8|NA|few
CASSPSYEQYF
TGTGCCAGCAGCCCCTCCTACGAGCAGTACTTC
>TRBJ1-1|TRBV7-9|NA|NA
CASSWADEDPNTEAFF
TGTGCCAGCAGCTGGGCGGACGAGGACCCGAACACTGAAGCTTTCTTT
>TRBJ1-2|TRBV27|NA|few
CASSFGGLNGYTF
TGTGCCAGCAGTTTTGGGGGATTGAATGGCTACACCTTC
>TRBJ2-3|TRBV4-3|NA|NA
CASSQNPLGDTQYF
TGCGCCAGCAGCCAAAACCCGCTGGGAGATACGCAGTATTTT
>TRBJ2-1|TRBV29-1|TRBD2|few
CSVEGLAIDNEQFF
TGCAGCGTTGAGGGACTAGCCATCGACAATGAGCAGTTCTTC